The 5 T cell receptor beta chains reported below all come from one sample, sequenced in a study of Graves' ophthalmopathy and Graves' hyperthyroidism. Investigators amplified TCR beta CDR3 regions from RNA transcripts. RT-PCR with HTBI primers came first, then second-round multiplex PCR. TCRdb re-analysed the multiplex PCR reads in MiXCR, keeping a single row per CDR3 protein. The sample consists of some 410,000 distinct CDR3 sequences, 20% to 25% of them appearing once. The sequencing input was peripheral blood. The receptors derive from a woman aged 18-29 years with stable Graves' hyperthyroidism.

This clonotype showed up many times. The chain carries TRBV19 and TRBJ1-5, with D tentatively TRBD1 (5 bases). V dropped 4 bases and J dropped 1 base, with 14 bases sitting between them. The germline V gene has CDR1 LNHDA and CDR2 SQIVND (reference sequence). CDR3 length: 16 residues. The CDR3 is CASSTWGRGSNQPQHF. For the CDR3, the DNA is TGTGCCAGTAGTACCTGGGGACGGGGAAGCAATCAGCCCCAGCATTTT.

This clonotype was seen many times. The rearrangement joins TRBV2 to TRBJ1-6; tentative D call: TRBD1 (5 bases). This CDR3 region has 11 residues. V was shortened by 6 bases and J by 9 bases, with 6 bases between the two germline ends. Germline V gives CDR1 SNHLY, CDR2 FYNNEI. The CDR3 reads CASRGTSPLHF. The CDR3 region has the DNA TGTGCCAGCAGGGGGACTTCACCCCTCCACTTT.

Comments on this clonotype: An end of the junction differs from the germline gene, which may be a read error. The V call is TRBV7-9, the J call TRBJ2-5; 11 bases line up with TRBD1. The CDR3 has 16 residues. Per the germline V gene, CDR1 is SEHNR and CDR2 is FQNEAQ (reference sequence). The CDR3 loop reads CASSYPWTGGQVTQYF. As DNA, the CDR3 is TGTGCCAGCAGCTATCCGTGGACAGGGGGCCAAGTGACCCAGTACTTC.

On this clonotype: An end of the junction differs from the germline gene, which may be a read error. V is TRBV11-2 and J is TRBJ2-4; 10 bases are shared with TRBD2. The CDR3 runs to 17 residues. CDR1 SGHAT and CDR2 FQNNGV come from the germline V gene. This chain's CDR3 is CASSLGGLAPPKNIKYF. The CDR3 nucleotides read TGTGCCAGCAGCCTAGGGGGACTAGCGCCTCCCAAAAACATTAAGTACTTC.

Many counts were recorded for this clonotype. The chain uses TRBV28 and TRBJ2-5; D may be TRBD1 (7 bases). Trimming stripped 6 bases from V and 5 bases from J, with 13 bases between. Looked up from germline, CDR1 is MDHEN and CDR2 is SYDVKM. This CDR3 is 13 amino acids long. CDR3 nucleotides: TGTGCCAGCAGAAGGACAGGAGGGGAGACCCAGTACTTC. Translated, it gives CASRRTGGETQYF.